The next 25 T cell receptor beta chains were all read from a single sample in a study of persistence of HIV-infected CD4 T cells. Their antigens are not known. An overlapping HIV-1 Gag peptide pool stimulated these cells at roughly 1 ug/peptide/mL. CD40L/CD69 double-negative CD45RO-high memory CD4+ T cells were collected. Sequencing used immunoSEQ version 4 in survey mode. Clones were sequenced by immunoSEQ multiplex PCR, and TCRdb holds only the in-frame ones, with some missing. The sample lists about 36,000 clones; roughly 84% were seen once. This sample comprised cultured CD4+ T cells from PBMCs, obtained from a patient who received antiretroviral therapy. The source of these receptors is an adult with HIV. The donor label of this sample is uncertain.

The chain is built from TRBV7-6 and TRBJ2-3, with no clear D. Germline CDR1 and CDR2: SGHVS and FNYEAQ. This CDR3 is built from 15 residues. Deletions cut 4 bases from V and 3 bases from J, with 14 bases between. The CDR3 protein is CASSSPLGLTDTQYF. In nucleotides, the CDR3 is TGTGCCAGCAGCTCCCCTTTAGGGTTGACAGATACGCAGTATTTT.

The chain couples TRBV7-2 to TRBJ2-7; 8 nucleotides agree with TRBD2. V was pared by 6 bases and J by 1 base, with 11 bases of the junction left unmatched. Germline V gene data show CDR1 as SGHTA and CDR2 as FQGNSA. CDR3 length: 16 amino acids. Here the CDR3 reads CASRYRGAGGSYEQYF. The CDR3 bases are TGTGCCAGCAGATATAGAGGGGCGGGGGGTTCCTACGAGCAGTACTTC.

The gene calls are TRBV28 and TRBJ2-3; D gene unclear. The CDR3 loop spans 16 amino acids. Germline assignment: CDR1 MDHEN and CDR2 SYDVKM. The V and J ends lost 8 bases and 2 bases respectively, with 20 bases between them. CDR3 nucleotide sequence: TGTGCCAGCGATTACTCGGGCGGTTCTATCACAGATACGCAGTATTTT. This encodes CASDYSGGSITDTQYF.

The rearrangement uses TRBV29-1 and TRBJ2-5; 8 bases agree with TRBD1. The V gene end was trimmed by 7 bases and the J gene end by 4 bases; junction bases not matched to a gene: 8. Germline values: CDR1 SQVTM, CDR2 ANQGSEA. CDR3 size: 13 residues. CDR3 residues: CSGTPGGTETQYF. The CDR3 nucleotides are TGCAGCGGTACTCCAGGGGGCACAGAGACCCAGTACTTC.

The V and J genes are TRBV19 and TRBJ1-1; D gene unclear. Between the trimmed V and J ends, which lost 5 bases and 6 bases, there was a span of 7 bases. In germline, CDR1 is LNHDA, CDR2 SQIVND (reference sequence). There are 11 residues in the CDR3. This CDR3 reads CASSLLAEAFF. The CDR3, as DNA: TGTGCCAGTAGTCTCCTTGCTGAAGCTTTCTTT.

The CDR3 is CASSPEPGQGAYEQYF. The DNA for the CDR3 is TGTGCCAGCTCACCAGAGCCGGGACAGGGCGCCTACGAGCAGTACTTC. The chain has TRBV18 and TRBJ2-7, with 9 bases aligning to TRBD1. The CDR3 has 16 residues. J gave up 2 bases and V 2 bases, and 7 bases lay outside the gene matches. Germline values: CDR1 KGHSH, CDR2 LQKENI.

The chain carries TRBV25-1 and TRBJ2-3; TRBD2 aligns across 9 bases. With 5 bases clipped from V and 6 bases from J, the junction kept 9 bases outside the gene matches. CDR1 MGHDK and CDR2 SYGVNS come from the germline V gene. The CDR3 contains 15 residues. In DNA, the CDR3 is TGTGCCAGCAGTCCCCAGGGCGGGGGGGCGGATACGCAGTATTTT. Amino acid sequence: CASSPQGGGADTQYF.

The rearrangement links TRBV2 to TRBJ2-3; maybe TRBD2 (6 bases). The CDR3 is 13 residues long. Germline CDR1 is SNHLY and CDR2 is FYNNEI. V shed 6 bases and J shed 5 bases, with 12 bases lying between them. DNA of the CDR3: TGTGCCAGCAGGGGGACTCCAATAGATACGCAGTATTTT. This sequence encodes CASRGTPIDTQYF.

The chain joins TRBV3-1 (or the pseudogene TRBV3-2) to TRBJ1-2; D is uncertain. The CDR3 is 13 amino acids. Deletions cut 4 bases from V and 2 bases from J, with 8 bases between. The V gene's germline CDR1 is LGHDT and CDR2 YNNKEL (reference sequence). The CDR3 DNA sequence: TGTGCCAGCAGCCCCAGCGCAAACTATGGCTACACCTTC. This sequence encodes CASSPSANYGYTF.

Here the CDR3 reads CASSQRGGPTGELFF. CDR3 nucleotide sequence: TGTGCCAGCAGCCAAAGGGGGGGCCCTACCGGGGAGCTGTTTTTT. The rearrangement links TRBV4-2 to TRBJ2-2, with D possibly being TRBD2 (7 bases). Germline V gene lookup returns CDR1 LGHNA and CDR2 YNFKEQ. The CDR3 is made up of 15 amino acids. V lost 2 bases, J lost 5 bases, and 12 bases lay in between.

The rearrangement joins TRBV2 to TRBJ2-7; D is unclear. Germline lookup yields CDR1 SNHLY and CDR2 FYNNEI. This CDR3 region has 16 residues. The V end lost 5 bases, the J end lost 2 bases, and 19 bases lay between the germline ends. The CDR3 DNA reads as TGTGCCAGCAGTAAAGTTCTCGGGCCCCCGGCCTACGAGCAGTACTTC. Encoded protein: CASSKVLGPPAYEQYF.

The rearrangement joins TRBV6-1 to TRBJ2-3; TRBD2 agrees at 10 bases. Germline-derived CDR1 and CDR2 are MNHNS and SASEGT. This CDR3 is built from 17 residues. Trimming cost V 3 bases and J 6 bases; bases outside gene matches: 12. The DNA for the CDR3 is TGTGCCAGCAGTGACACTGGACTAGCGGTCCTCGGGGATACGCAGTATTTT. Translated, it gives CASSDTGLAVLGDTQYF.

The chain recombines TRBV11-3 with TRBJ1-1; D unresolved. Trimming stripped 2 bases from V and 1 base from J, with 5 bases between. Germline CDR1 is SGHNT and CDR2 is YENEEA. The CDR3 contains 13 residues. The CDR3 DNA reads as TGTGCCAGCAGCTTAAGTCCGAACACTGAAGCTTTCTTT. The encoded protein is CASSLSPNTEAFF. Supplemented by reference TRBV11-3 and TRBJ1-1, the full variable domain reads EAGVVQSPRYKIIEKKQPVAFWCNPISGHNTLYWYLQNLGQGPELLIRYENEEAVDDSQLPKDRFSAERLKGVDSTLKIQPAELGDSAVYLCASSLSPNTEAFFGQGTRLTVV.

The V and J genes are TRBV5-1 and TRBJ2-1, with 11 bases lining up with TRBD2. Germline V CDR1 and CDR2: SGHRS, YFSETQ. The J segment lost 10 bases and the V segment lost 4 bases, leaving 7 bases of the junction unmatched. CDR3 length equals 14 residues. CDR3 protein: CASSGTSGPKEQFF. The CDR3 bases are TGCGCCAGCAGCGGGACTAGCGGACCTAAAGAGCAGTTCTTC.

The rearrangement uses TRBV28 and TRBJ1-1; unclear D gene. The CDR3 has 14 residues. V was cut by 1 base and J by 3 bases, with 9 bases left in between. Germline CDR1 reads MDHEN; CDR2 reads SYDVKM. CDR3 DNA sequence: TGTGCCAGCAGTTTATCTCCCGGTCACACTGAAGCTTTCTTT. Translating gives CASSLSPGHTEAFF.

To note about this clone: The identical CDR3 is also encoded by other nucleotide sequences in the sample. CDR3 residues: CASSLEGGTSTDTQYF. The CDR3 DNA is TGCGCCAGCAGCTTGGAAGGGGGAACTAGCACAGATACGCAGTATTTT. This chain connects TRBV5-1 to TRBJ2-3; TRBD1 might be the D (6 bases). V dropped 0 bases and J dropped 0 bases, with 11 bases sitting between them. Germline-derived CDR1 and CDR2 are SGHRS and YFSETQ. This CDR3 has 16 residues.

This clone occurred once. The rearrangement uses TRBV13 and TRBJ2-5; 15 bases align to TRBD2. Germline CDR1 is PRHDT and CDR2 is FYEKMQ (reference sequence). CDR3 length equals 19 residues. J was trimmed by 0 bases and V by 5 bases; bases with no gene match: 10. CDR3 DNA: TGTGCCAGCAGCCCCTCCTGGACTAGCGGGGGGGCTTACCAAGAGACCCAGTACTTC. It yields the protein CASSPSWTSGGAYQETQYF.

The genes are TRBV28 and TRBJ2-1; D is unresolved. The CDR3 loop spans 13 amino acids. CDR1 is MDHEN, CDR2 SYDVKM, per germline. Trimming took off 4 bases at V and 9 bases at J, with 13 bases between the two ends. CDR3 sequence: CASSSPYPAEQFF. CDR3 coding DNA: TGTGCCAGCAGTTCCCCCTATCCAGCTGAGCAGTTCTTC.

The genes are TRBV28 and TRBJ1-1; D might be TRBD1 (5 bases). The CDR3 is 17 residues long. Germline V gives CDR1 MDHEN, CDR2 SYDVKM. Trimming left V 7 bases short and J 1 base short, with 22 bases between. The CDR3 nucleotides are TGTGCCAGCACGCTGGGGCGAAGTAGGGGCCAGAACACTGAAGCTTTCTTT. Protein product: CASTLGRSRGQNTEAFF.

CDR3 region: CASIRAFGQGARPLHF. The CDR3, as DNA: TGTGCCAGCATCCGAGCTTTTGGACAGGGGGCGCGTCCCCTCCACTTT. The chain couples TRBV2 to TRBJ1-6; the match to TRBD1 covers 11 bases. The CDR3 spans 16 residues. The germline V gene has CDR1 SNHLY and CDR2 FYNNEI. V shed 7 bases, J shed 13 bases, and the junction held 15 bases outside the gene matches.

This clone has a handful of counts. J is TRBJ2-7 and V is TRBV7-9; maybe TRBD1 (6 bases). The V end lost 4 bases, the J end lost 5 bases, and 15 bases lay between the germline ends. CDR3 length: 14 residues. The germline V gene has CDR1 SEHNR and CDR2 FQNEAQ (reference sequence). CDR3 nucleotides: TGTGCCAGCAGCTGGACCCAGGGGTTCGACGAGCAGTACTTC. Translation gives CASSWTQGFDEQYF.

The rearrangement joins TRBV15 to TRBJ2-1; D ambiguous. The CDR3 is made up of 15 amino acids. The germline V and J ends were trimmed by 0 bases and 1 base, with 7 bases remaining between them. Germline assignment: CDR1 LNHNV and CDR2 YYDKDF (reference sequence). This CDR3 is CATSREKRSYNEQFF. DNA of the CDR3: TGTGCCACCAGCAGAGAAAAAAGGTCCTACAATGAGCAGTTCTTC. The entire variable domain, with the rest obtained from reference TRBV15 and TRBJ2-1, is as follows: DAMVIQNPRYQVTQFGKPVTLSCSQTLNHNVMYWYQQKSSQAPKLLFHYYDKDFNNEADTPDNFQSRRPNTSFCFLDIRSPGLGDTAMYLCATSREKRSYNEQFFGPGTRLTVL.

The V call is TRBV20-1, the J call TRBJ2-3; tentatively, D is TRBD2 (6 bases). With 7 bases removed from V and 1 base from J, the gap between germline ends came to 6 bases. The CDR3 contains 11 residues. CDR1 and CDR2 (germline): DFQATT, SNEGSKA (reference sequence). CDR3 amino acids: CSGGGTDTQYF. The CDR3, as DNA: TGCAGTGGGGGGGGCACAGATACGCAGTATTTT.

This chain links TRBV14 with TRBJ2-3, with 11 bases matching TRBD2. CDR1 SGHDN and CDR2 FVKESK come from the germline V gene. The CDR3 runs to 16 residues. After removal of 0 bases from V and 6 bases from J, the junction contained 5 bases not matched to a gene. As DNA, the CDR3 is TGTGCCAGCAGCCAAGATAGCGGGGGGGTCAGCGATACGCAGTATTTT. Translating gives CASSQDSGGVSDTQYF.

The chain couples TRBV7-8 to TRBJ2-5, with 7 bases identical to TRBD1. The CDR3 totals 14 residues. CDR1 is SGHVS, CDR2 FQNEAQ, per germline. V trimming: 7 bases; J trimming: 1 base; junction bases outside the gene matches: 6. Here the CDR3 reads CASIVTGIQETQYF. The CDR3 DNA reads TGTGCCAGCATCGTGACAGGGATCCAAGAGACCCAGTACTTC. Variable domain in full (rest from reference TRBV7-8 and TRBJ2-5): GAGVSQSPRYKVAKRGQDVALRCDPISGHVSLFWYQQALGQGPEFLTYFQNEAQLDKSGLPSDRFFAERPEGSVSTLKIQRTQQEDSAVYLCASIVTGIQETQYFGPGTRLLVL.